This T cell receptor (beta chain) stems from a study of cytomegalovirus exposure and HLA in healthy donors. Study-level information: Early released data had around 79 million unique TCRs, all coming from HLA-typed donors.

Study-wide results and caveats: Later analysis suggested links between common viral pathogens and several top significant clusters. The study put roughly 160 TCR beta chains on its list as cytomegalovirus-associated.

PCR primers comprised 60 Vbeta and 13 Jbeta primers. Produced via immunoSEQ multiplex PCR; TCRdb's table is partial and in-frame only. Here the sample spans tens of thousands of clones, roughly 70% being singletons. There are 17 residues in the CDR3. The V gene lost 4 bases and the J gene lost 0 bases, with 13 bases spanning the gap. CDR1 MDHEN and CDR2 SYDVKM come from the germline V gene. As regards this clone: Its antigen remains unidentified.

This chain uses TRBV28 with TRBJ1-6; D may be TRBD1 (6 bases). The sample taken for sequencing was PBMCs. This TCR was recovered from a woman between 45 and 65 years old in good health and CMV-seropositive. The CDR3 sequence is CASSSLQGSSYNSPLHF. CDR3 bases: TGTGCCAGCAGTTCCCTACAGGGAAGCTCCTATAATTCACCCCTCCACTTT.